This T cell receptor beta chain was captured in a study of shared clonotypes between healthy human individuals. Across the whole study: Those who served as donors were two women and a few men between the ages of 18 and 49.

Deep was the level at which the assay was run. Unsorted PBMC replicate PCRs used 300 ng DNA, about 30,000 T cell genomes. Libraries were prepared by immunoSEQ multiplex PCR; TCRdb keeps only in-frame clonotypes and omits some of them. The sample consists of 400,000 to 600,000 clones, about 76% of them appearing once. CDR3 length: 16 amino acids. Germline-derived CDR1 and CDR2 are SGHVS and FNYEAQ. The J segment lost 7 bases and the V segment lost 2 bases, leaving 9 bases of the junction unmatched. Donors included only healthy HIV-negative adults lacking recent acute infections or vaccinations. This chain links TRBV7-6 with TRBJ2-1, with 9 bases aligning to TRBD2. Material for sequencing was PBMCs. The clonotype originates from a woman in her thirties or forties in good health. Some clones in this sample may be carry-over from other donors' samples. Here the CDR3 reads CASSLLGSGRYNEQFF. The CDR3 DNA reads as TGTGCCAGCAGCTTATTGGGTAGCGGGAGATATAATGAGCAGTTCTTC.